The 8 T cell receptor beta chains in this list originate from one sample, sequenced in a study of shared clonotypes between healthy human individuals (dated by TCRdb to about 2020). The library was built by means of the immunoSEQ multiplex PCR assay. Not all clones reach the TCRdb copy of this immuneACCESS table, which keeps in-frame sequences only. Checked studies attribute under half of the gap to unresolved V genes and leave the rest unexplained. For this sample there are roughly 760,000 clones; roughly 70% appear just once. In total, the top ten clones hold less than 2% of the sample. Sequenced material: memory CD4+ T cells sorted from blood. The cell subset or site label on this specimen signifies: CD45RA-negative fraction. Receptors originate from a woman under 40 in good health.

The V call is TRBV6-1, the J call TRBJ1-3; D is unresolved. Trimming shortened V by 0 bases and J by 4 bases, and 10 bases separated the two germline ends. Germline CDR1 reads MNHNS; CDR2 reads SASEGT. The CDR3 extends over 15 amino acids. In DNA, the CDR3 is TGTGCCAGCAGTGAAGCGCCCGGGTACGGAAACACCATATATTTT. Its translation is CASSEAPGYGNTIYF.

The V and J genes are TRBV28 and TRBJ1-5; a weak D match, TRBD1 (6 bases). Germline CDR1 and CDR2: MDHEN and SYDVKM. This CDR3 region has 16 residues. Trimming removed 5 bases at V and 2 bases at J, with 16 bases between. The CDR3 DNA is TGTGCCAGCAGTGACCTACAGGGAAGGGGCAATCAGCCCCAGCATTTT. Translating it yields CASSDLQGRGNQPQHF. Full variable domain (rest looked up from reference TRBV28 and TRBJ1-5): DVKVTQSSRYLVKRTGEKVFLECVQDMDHENMFWYRQDPGLGLRLIYFSYDVKMKEKGDIPEGYSVSREKKERFSLILESASTNQTSMYLCASSDLQGRGNQPQHFGDGTRLSIL.

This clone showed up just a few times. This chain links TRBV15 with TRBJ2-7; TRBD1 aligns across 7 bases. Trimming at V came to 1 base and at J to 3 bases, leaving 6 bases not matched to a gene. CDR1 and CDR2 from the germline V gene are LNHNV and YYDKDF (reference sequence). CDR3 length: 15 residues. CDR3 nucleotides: TGTGCCACCAGCAGAGGTGGACAGGCGGACTACGAGCAGTACTTC. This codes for CATSRGGQADYEQYF.

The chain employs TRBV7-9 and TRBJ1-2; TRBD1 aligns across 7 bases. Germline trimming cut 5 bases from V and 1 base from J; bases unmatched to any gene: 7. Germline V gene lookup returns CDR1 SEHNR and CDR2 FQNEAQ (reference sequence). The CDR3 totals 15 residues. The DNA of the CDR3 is TGTGCCAGCAGCCATACCCGACAGGGTAACTATGGCTACACCTTC. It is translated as CASSHTRQGNYGYTF.

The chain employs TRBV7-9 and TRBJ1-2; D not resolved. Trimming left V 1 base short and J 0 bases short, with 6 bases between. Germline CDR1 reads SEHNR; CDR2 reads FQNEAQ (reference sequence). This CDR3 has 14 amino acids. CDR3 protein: CASSLGQPNYGYTF. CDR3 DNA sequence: TGTGCCAGCAGCTTAGGGCAGCCTAACTATGGCTACACCTTC.

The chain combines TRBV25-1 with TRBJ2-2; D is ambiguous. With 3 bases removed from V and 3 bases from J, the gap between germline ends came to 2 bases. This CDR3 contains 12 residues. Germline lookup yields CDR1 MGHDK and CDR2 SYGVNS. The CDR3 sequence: CASSDYTGELFF. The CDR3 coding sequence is TGTGCCAGCAGTGACTACACCGGGGAGCTGTTTTTT.

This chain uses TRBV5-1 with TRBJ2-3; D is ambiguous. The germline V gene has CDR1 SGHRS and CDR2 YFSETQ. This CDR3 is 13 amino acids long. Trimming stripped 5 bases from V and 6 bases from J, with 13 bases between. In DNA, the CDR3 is TGCGCCAGCAGTTACGGACGAGAGGATACGCAGTATTTT. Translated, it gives CASSYGREDTQYF.

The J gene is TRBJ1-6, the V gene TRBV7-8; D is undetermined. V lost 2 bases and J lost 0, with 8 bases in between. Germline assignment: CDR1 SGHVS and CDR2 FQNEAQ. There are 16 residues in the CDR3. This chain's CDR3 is CASSLRRNSYNSPLHF. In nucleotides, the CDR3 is TGTGCCAGCAGCTTAAGGAGGAACTCCTATAATTCACCCCTCCACTTT.